This TCR beta chain comes out of a study of B cell selection in AIRE deficiency. Study observations and caveats: Shared Treg sequences were biased toward short CDR3s with few non-templated nucleotide insertions. Around a third of healthy-donor shared Treg TCRbeta sequences appeared in patient Tconv cells.

Notes on this clone: Its matching antigen is unknown.

Assay: immunoSEQ multiplex PCR; the TCRdb copy retains only in-frame clones and omits some. The sample holds about 24,000 clones; roughly 95% are singletons and the top ten take roughly 0.18%. CD4+CD127+ cells were sorted as the conventional CD4 T cells. Control samples were from healthy, unrelated donors. The sequenced sample consisted of CD4+CD127+ conventional T cells sorted from PBMCs. The clonotype comes from a human donor in good health.

CDR3 coding DNA: TGTGCCAGCAGCCCAGGGGGACAGTATAATCAGCCCCAGCATTTT. Protein sequence: CASSPGGQYNQPQHF. V gene TRBV11-2 combines with J gene TRBJ1-5; 7 nucleotides agree with TRBD1. V was pared by 5 bases and J by 4 bases, with 8 bases of the junction left unmatched. Germline CDR1 is SGHAT and CDR2 is FQNNGV. This CDR3 region has 15 residues.